This TCR beta chain derives from a study of PD-1 blockade in classical Hodgkin lymphoma. Whole-study context: Patients were administered nivolumab (3 mg/kg intravenously) every 2 weeks.

Points from the study as a whole: Patients excluded were those beginning nivolumab under 1 year after ASCT.

Every patient experienced relapse after autologous stem cell transplantation, and brentuximab vedotin exposure varied. Trimming removed 4 bases from V and 2 bases from J; junction bases left unmatched: 11. Per germline, CDR1 LNHDA and CDR2 SQIVND (reference sequence). The CDR3 runs to 16 residues. Here immunoSEQ multiplex PCR was the method, and the copy in TCRdb shows in-frame clones only, minus some. The sample has under 20,000 clones; about nine tenths are singletons. A remark on this clone: The target antigen is unknown.

The origin of this receptor is a human donor with classical Hodgkin lymphoma. The sequences come from peripheral blood mononuclear cells (PBMCs), collected before the second cycle of nivolumab. The gene calls are TRBV19 and TRBJ2-7; TRBD1 matches at 7 bases. The CDR3 nucleotides read TGTGCCAGTAGTAAAAAAAGACAGGGCAGGACCTACGAGCAGTACTTC. Its translation: CASSKKRQGRTYEQYF.